These T cell receptor beta chains were read from a single sample in a study of regulatory T cells in long-lasting Graves disease. Using its own MiXCR run on the multiplex PCR reads, TCRdb lists one record per CDR3 protein. Here the sample spans about 460,000 distinct CDR3 sequences, 20% to 25% being singletons. Material: peripheral blood mononuclear cells (PBMCs), obtained when the disease was refractory, from a patient treated with antithyroid drugs. The receptors shown here come from a female donor with Graves disease. Both conserved end residues are trimmed from each CDR3.

J,length,V,CDR3
TRBJ1-2,11,TRBV6-1,ASSPPGWDGYT
TRBJ2-7,12,TRBV20-1,SARDYASPYEQY
TRBJ1-3,11,TRBV20-1,SARATSGNTIY
TRBJ1-2,14,TRBV7-9,ASSLGTDGANYGYT
TRBJ2-2,16,TRBV28,ASSSPGLAGGLTGELF
TRBJ1-6,13,TRBV7-2,ASSSTGMVNSPLH
TRBJ2-7,10,TRBV29-1,SAVGGGYEQY
TRBJ2-3,16,TRBV7-8,ASSASDSGTSPTDTQY
TRBJ2-7,13,TRBV10-3,AIRPGTSEIYEQY
TRBJ1-1,9,TRBV20-1,SAALFTEAF
TRBJ2-1,11,TRBV13,ASSLGPVRVQF
TRBJ1-1,8,TRBV28,ASGDYQAF
TRBJ1-2,13,TRBV2,ASSQFQATNYGYT
TRBJ1-5,17,TRBV28,ASSLDRGQRGYSNQPQH
TRBJ1-1,13,TRBV27,ASRTPAGLDTEAF
TRBJ2-5,14,TRBV12-3/TRBV12-4,ASSPETWSSKGAQY
TRBJ1-5,12,TRBV12-3/TRBV12-4,ASSLFRGEQPQH
TRBJ1-2,13,TRBV11-2,ASSSPTTGDYGYT
TRBJ1-1,11,TRBV28,ATFAGDRTEAF
TRBJ1-1,11,TRBV10-3,AISERVNTEAF
TRBJ2-7,11,TRBV14,ASSSTSVYEQY
TRBJ2-2,13,TRBV5-6,ASIEDSRGTGELF
TRBJ2-7,15,TRBV19,ASSDNLRDRETYEQY
TRBJ1-4,14,TRBV11-3,ASSLPAEGPNGKLF
TRBJ2-5,14,TRBV9,ASSAAGWGLQETQY
TRBJ2-5,12,TRBV5-5,ASSLVVGRETQY
TRBJ2-1,12,TRBV24-1,ATSGLAGDNEQF
TRBJ1-2,10,TRBV20-1,SATRWTDGYT
TRBJ1-1,13,TRBV7-9,ASSRFGGTNTEAF
TRBJ1-4,14,TRBV7-2,ASSPHQGATNEKLF
TRBJ2-7,14,TRBV6-5,ASSYSAGTNSYEQY
TRBJ2-7,15,TRBV5-1,ASSPLGRTGTSYEQY
TRBJ2-1,12,TRBV2,ATSSQLGDHEQF
TRBJ1-1,12,TRBV6-1,ASTTGHPNTEAF
TRBJ2-6,13,TRBV28,ASSLVGAGANVLT
TRBJ1-5,13,TRBV20-1,SAPPLTYSNQPQH
TRBJ1-2,11,TRBV29-1,SAGSVGTYGYT
TRBJ2-5,13,TRBV11-2,ASSLDGTAPEIQY
TRBJ1-2,14,TRBV4-3,ASSQEIWGSYDGYT
TRBJ1-1,13,TRBV19,ASSIDGSGDTEAF
TRBJ2-5,13,TRBV11-2,ASSSVINGKETQY
TRBJ1-1,15,TRBV6-2/TRBV6-3,ASSHPGQGFMNTEAF
TRBJ2-7,13,TRBV3-1,ASSQDRNRVNEQY
TRBJ1-2,14,TRBV29-1,SVPPPGQGNDYGYT
TRBJ2-5,11,TRBV6-1,ASTKRGQETQY
TRBJ1-4,13,TRBV3-1,ASSPWDIPNEKLF
TRBJ2-5,15,TRBV28,ASSLLGLAGGPETQY
TRBJ2-7,12,TRBV20-1,SARERRQAYEQY
TRBJ1-2,13,TRBV3-1,ASSPKFGGNYGYA
TRBJ2-5,13,TRBV5-1,ASSSQTGLAETQY
TRBJ2-2,13,TRBV28,ASSRTSGGAGELF
TRBJ1-5,11,TRBV29-1,SVGVEGDQPQH
TRBJ2-7,13,TRBV6-1,ASSLGLASFYEQY
TRBJ2-1,14,TRBV4-1,ASSQAGLAGSNEQF
TRBJ1-4,13,TRBV11-3,ASSSGQSTNEKLF